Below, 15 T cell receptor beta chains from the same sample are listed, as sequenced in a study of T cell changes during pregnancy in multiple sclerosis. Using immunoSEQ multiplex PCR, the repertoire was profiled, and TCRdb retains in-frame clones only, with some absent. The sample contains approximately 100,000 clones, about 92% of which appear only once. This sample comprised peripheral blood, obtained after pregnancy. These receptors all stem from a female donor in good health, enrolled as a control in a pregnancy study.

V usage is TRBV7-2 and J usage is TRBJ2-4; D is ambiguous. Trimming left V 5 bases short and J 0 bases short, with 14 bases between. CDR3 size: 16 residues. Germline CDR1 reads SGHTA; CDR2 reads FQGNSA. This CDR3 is CASSPDSILAKNIQYF. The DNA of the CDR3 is TGTGCCAGCAGCCCCGACTCCATACTAGCCAAAAACATTCAGTACTTC. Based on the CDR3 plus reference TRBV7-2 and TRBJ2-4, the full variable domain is GAGVSQSPSNKVTEKGKDVELRCDPISGHTALYWYRQSLGQGLEFLIYFQGNSAPDKSGLPSDRFSAERTGGSVSTLTIQRTQQEDSAVYLCASSPDSILAKNIQYFGAGTRLSVL.

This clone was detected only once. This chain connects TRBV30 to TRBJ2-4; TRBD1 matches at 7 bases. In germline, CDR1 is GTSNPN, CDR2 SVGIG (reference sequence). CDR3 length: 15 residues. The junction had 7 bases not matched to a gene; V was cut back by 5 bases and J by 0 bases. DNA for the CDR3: TGTGCCTGGGGTAGAGAGGGGGCAGCCAAAAACATTCAGTACTTC. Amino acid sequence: CAWGREGAAKNIQYF.

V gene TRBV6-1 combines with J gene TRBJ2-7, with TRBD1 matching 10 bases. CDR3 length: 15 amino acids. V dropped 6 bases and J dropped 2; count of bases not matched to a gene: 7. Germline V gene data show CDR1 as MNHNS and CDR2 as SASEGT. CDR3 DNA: TGTGCCAGCAGGAGACAGGGGGCGGAAACCTACGAGCAGTACTTC. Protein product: CASRRQGAETYEQYF.

The CDR3 coding sequence is TGTGCCAGCAGTGAAGCTGTCTTTTTGCGGACAGCCTACGAGCAGTACTTC. Its translation: CASSEAVFLRTAYEQYF. This chain connects TRBV2 to TRBJ2-7, with TRBD1 as a possible D gene (6 bases). Germline lookup yields CDR1 SNHLY and CDR2 FYNNEI. The CDR3 has 17 amino acids. V was pared by 0 bases and J by 2 bases, with 17 bases between.

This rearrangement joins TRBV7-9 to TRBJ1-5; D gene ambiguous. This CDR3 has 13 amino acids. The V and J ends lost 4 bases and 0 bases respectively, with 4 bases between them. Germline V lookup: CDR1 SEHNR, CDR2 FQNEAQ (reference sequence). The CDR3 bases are TGTGCCAGCAGCTCAGTTAGCAATCAGCCCCAGCATTTT. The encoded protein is CASSSVSNQPQHF.

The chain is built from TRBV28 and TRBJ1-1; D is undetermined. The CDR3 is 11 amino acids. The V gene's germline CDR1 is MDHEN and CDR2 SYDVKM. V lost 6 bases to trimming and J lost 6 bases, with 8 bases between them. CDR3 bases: TGTGCCAGCAGCCTACGTGCTGAAGCTTTCTTT. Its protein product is CASSLRAEAFF.

Written as DNA, the CDR3 is TGTGCCAGCAGTAGCAGGAACCGAAACACCATATATTTT. Residues: CASSSRNRNTIYF. This chain links TRBV28 with TRBJ1-3; D not resolved. Germline V gene data show CDR1 as MDHEN and CDR2 as SYDVKM. Trimming took off 5 bases at V and 5 bases at J, with 10 bases between the two ends. The CDR3 has 13 amino acids.

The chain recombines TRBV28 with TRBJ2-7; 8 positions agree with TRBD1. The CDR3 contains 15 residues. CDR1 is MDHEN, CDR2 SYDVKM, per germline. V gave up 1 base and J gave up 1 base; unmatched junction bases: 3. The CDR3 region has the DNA TGTGCCAGCAGTTTATCAAGGACAGGGTCCTACGAGCAGTACTTC. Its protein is CASSLSRTGSYEQYF.

This chain's CDR3 is CASSPPSGRAHEQFF. CDR3 nucleotide sequence: TGTGCCAGCTCACCCCCTAGCGGGAGGGCCCATGAGCAGTTCTTC. J is TRBJ2-1 and V is TRBV18, with TRBD2 matching 12 bases. Trimming removed 3 bases from V and 8 bases from J; junction bases left unmatched: 5. This CDR3 is 15 amino acids long. Germline CDR1 and CDR2: KGHSH and LQKENI.

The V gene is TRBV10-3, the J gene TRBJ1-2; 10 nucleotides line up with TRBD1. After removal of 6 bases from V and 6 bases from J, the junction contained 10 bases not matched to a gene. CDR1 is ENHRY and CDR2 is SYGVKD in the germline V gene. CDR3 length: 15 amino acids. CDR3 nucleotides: TGTGCCATCAGCCCCGGGACAGGGGTATATGATGGCTACACCTTC. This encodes CAISPGTGVYDGYTF.

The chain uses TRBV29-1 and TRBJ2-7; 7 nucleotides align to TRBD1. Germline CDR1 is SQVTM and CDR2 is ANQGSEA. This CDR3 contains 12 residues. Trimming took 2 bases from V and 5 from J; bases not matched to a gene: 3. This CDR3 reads CSVESDRNEQYF. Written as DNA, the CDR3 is TGCAGCGTTGAATCGGACAGGAACGAGCAGTACTTC.

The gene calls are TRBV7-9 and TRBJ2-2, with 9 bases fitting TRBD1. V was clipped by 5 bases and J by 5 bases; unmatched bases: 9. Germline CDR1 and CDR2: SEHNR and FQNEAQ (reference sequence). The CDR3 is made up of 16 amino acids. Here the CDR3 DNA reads TGTGCCAGCAGCCTGGGACAGGGCTTGTGGACCGGGGAGCTGTTTTTT. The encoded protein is CASSLGQGLWTGELFF.

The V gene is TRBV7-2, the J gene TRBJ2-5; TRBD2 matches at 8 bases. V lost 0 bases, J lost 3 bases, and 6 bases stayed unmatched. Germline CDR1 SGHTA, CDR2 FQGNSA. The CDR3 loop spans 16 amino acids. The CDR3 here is CASSLAPTSGKETQYF. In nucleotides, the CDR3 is TGTGCCAGCAGCTTAGCGCCTACTAGCGGTAAAGAGACCCAGTACTTC.

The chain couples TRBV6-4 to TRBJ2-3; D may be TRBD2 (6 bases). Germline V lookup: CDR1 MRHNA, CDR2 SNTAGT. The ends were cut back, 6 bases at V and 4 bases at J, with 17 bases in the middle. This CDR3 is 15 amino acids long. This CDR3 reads CASSESGGGSDTQYF. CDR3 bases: TGTGCCAGCAGCGAGAGCGGAGGAGGGTCAGATACGCAGTATTTT.

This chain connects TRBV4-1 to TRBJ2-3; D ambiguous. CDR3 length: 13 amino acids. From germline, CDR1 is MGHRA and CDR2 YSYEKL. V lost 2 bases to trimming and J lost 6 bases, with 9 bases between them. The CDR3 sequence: CASSQRYSDTQYF. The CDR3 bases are TGCGCCAGCAGCCAACGGTATAGTGATACGCAGTATTTT.